This T cell receptor (beta chain) came from a study of blood T cell repertoires in COVID-19. Across the study: Specimens from acute and convalescent COVID-19 originated in the United States, Italy and Spain. Nucleic acid was either cDNA or gDNA, and it came from T cells, B-cell-depleted T cells, or PBMCs.

Study processing details: How many nucleated cells were present was estimated from reference gene primer amplification. Here immunoSEQ multiplex PCR was the method, and the copy in TCRdb shows in-frame clones only, minus some. Clonal size and the V and J genes are those of that table, whereas D and trimming came from the DNA. In the table there are 120,000 to 150,000 clones, approximately 85% of which are singletons. V shed 4 bases, J shed 10 bases, and the junction held 7 bases outside the gene matches. The germline gives CDR1 SGHRS, CDR2 YFSETQ. The CDR3 extends over 12 amino acids. Sample: peripheral blood. The clonotype was recovered from a woman older than 75 with acute or convalescent COVID-19. The J gene is TRBJ1-2, the V gene TRBV5-1, with 7 bases aligning to TRBD1. The CDR3 spells CASSERQGDYTF. The CDR3 bases are TGCGCCAGCAGCGAGAGGCAGGGGGACTACACCTTC.